The rows below give T cell receptor beta chains drawn from one sample of a study of blood T cell repertoires in COVID-19. Here immunoSEQ multiplex PCR was the method, and the copy in TCRdb shows in-frame clones only, minus some. The table shows 95,000 to 150,000 clones, with roughly 89% occurring only once. Sequencing was done on a sample of peripheral blood. Receptor source: a man in his forties or fifties with acute or convalescent COVID-19. The CDR3 runs from the conserved cysteine through the conserved F or W. The order of the fields is D gene, J gene, V gene, clone size, CDR3 protein, CDR3 DNA. A D gene is named only where the DNA matches it firmly. Rows may omit the clone size; those that give it use once, few, many or a size class.

. TRBJ1-1 TRBV5-4 . CASSLGPTGQLEAFF TGTGCCAGCAGCTTAGGGCCTACCGGACAGCTTGAAGCTTTCTTT
TRBD1 TRBJ1-2 TRBV5-1 . CASSLEGTGGRSYTF TGCGCCAGCAGCTTGGAAGGGACAGGGGGAAGGAGCTACACCTTC
. TRBJ1-1 TRBV5-6 . CASSFRGNTEAFF TGTGCCAGCAGTTTCAGGGGTAACACTGAAGCTTTCTTT
. TRBJ1-1 TRBV27 . CASKWGGDTEAFF TGTGCCAGCAAATGGGGGGGTGATACTGAAGCTTTCTTT
TRBD1 TRBJ1-1 TRBV7-9 once CASSLIQGANTEAFF TGTGCCAGCAGCTTAATTCAGGGGGCCAACACTGAAGCTTTCTTT
TRBD1 TRBJ1-1 TRBV19 . CASSALGTVNTEAFF TGTGCCAGTAGTGCCCTCGGGACAGTGAACACTGAAGCTTTCTTT
. TRBJ1-2 TRBV6-5 . CASSPFDGYTF TGTGCCAGCAGTCCTTTCGATGGCTACACCTTC
. TRBJ1-1 TRBV4-1 . CASSQERGNTEAFF TGCGCCAGCAGCCAAGAAAGGGGGAACACTGAAGCTTTCTTT
. TRBJ2-7 TRBV19 . CASQTAGSSYEQYF TGTGCCAGCCAAACGGCGGGAAGCTCCTACGAGCAGTACTTC
TRBD1 TRBJ1-2 TRBV5-6 . CASSPDRGLRSGYTF TGTGCCAGCAGCCCGGACAGGGGGCTTCGGAGTGGCTACACCTTC
. TRBJ1-5 TRBV30 . CAWSVRGSGNQPQHF TGTGCCTGGAGTGTACGAGGGAGTGGCAATCAGCCCCAGCATTTT
TRBD1 TRBJ1-5 TRBV4-1 few CASSPGTGEYSNQPQHF TGCGCCAGCAGCCCCGGGACAGGGGAATATAGCAATCAGCCCCAGCATTTT
. TRBJ2-7 TRBV5-6 . CASSPQGSYEQYF TGTGCCAGCAGCCCTCAGGGCTCCTACGAGCAGTACTTC
. TRBJ2-3 TRBV9 . CASSVPGASTDTQYF TGTGCCAGCAGCGTACCGGGAGCTAGCACAGATACGCAGTATTTT
. TRBJ1-1 TRBV5-1 . CASSLAGDREAFF TGCGCCAGCAGCTTGGCGGGCGACAGGGAAGCTTTCTTT
TRBD1 TRBJ1-4 TRBV4-1 . CASSQVMGQAFGGNEKLFF TGCGCCAGCAGCCAAGTGATGGGACAGGCTTTCGGGGGAAATGAAAAACTGTTTTTT
. TRBJ1-5 TRBV5-6 . CASSLGRSNAYSNQPQHF TGTGCCAGCAGCTTGGGGAGGTCCAACGCTTATAGCAATCAGCCCCAGCATTTT
TRBD1 TRBJ1-6 TRBV27 . CASSLSDRSSYNSPLHF TGTGCCAGCAGTTTGTCGGACAGGAGCTCCTATAATTCACCCCTCCACTTT
. TRBJ1-1 TRBV7-9 . CASSLVSGGREAFF TGTGCCAGCAGCTTAGTGTCAGGAGGGCGTGAAGCTTTCTTT
. TRBJ2-1 TRBV7-9 . CASSRQEGLATFNEQFF TGTGCCAGCAGCCGTCAGGAGGGGCTAGCGACCTTCAATGAGCAGTTCTTC
TRBD1 TRBJ1-3 TRBV19 . CASSITPQGAIGNTIYF TGTGCCAGTAGTATCACCCCCCAGGGGGCGATTGGAAACACCATATATTTT
. TRBJ1-2 TRBV5-5 few CASSFSHGYTF TGTGCCAGCAGCTTTAGCCATGGCTACACCTTC
TRBD2 TRBJ2-2 TRBV29-1 . CSVGSGRTGELFF TGCAGCGTTGGTAGCGGGAGGACCGGGGAGCTGTTTTTT
. TRBJ1-6 TRBV11-2 . CASSSITGLNSPLHF TGTGCCAGCAGCTCGATCACAGGGCTTAATTCACCCCTCCACTTT
. TRBJ1-6 TRBV9 few CASSVYRNSPLHF TGTGCCAGCAGCGTATACAGAAATTCACCCCTCCACTTT
TRBD2 TRBJ2-2 TRBV18 . CASSKLAGGPTNTGELFF TGTGCCAGCTCAAAACTAGCGGGGGGGCCCACGAACACCGGGGAGCTGTTTTTT
. TRBJ2-7 TRBV14 few CASSQSPRVREQYF TGTGCCAGCAGCCAATCCCCGCGTGTTCGCGAGCAGTACTTC
. TRBJ1-6 TRBV5-4 . CASSLGGPGNSPLHF TGTGCCAGCAGCTTGGGCGGGCCGGGGAATTCACCCCTCCACTTT
TRBD1 TRBJ2-7 TRBV10-2 . CASLGQGAGEQYF TGCGCCAGCCTGGGACAGGGGGCGGGGGAGCAGTACTTC
TRBD1 TRBJ1-2 TRBV5-1 . CASSSGGGQALYGYTF TGCGCCAGCAGCTCTGGCGGGGGACAGGCCCTCTATGGCTACACCTTC
TRBD1 TRBJ1-2 TRBV7-2 . CASSRTGVNNYGYTF TGTGCCAGCAGCCGGACAGGGGTCAACAACTATGGCTACACCTTC
. TRBJ1-5 TRBV6-2/TRBV6-3 few CASCRDNHSNQPQHF TGTGCCAGCTGCCGGGACAACCATAGCAATCAGCCCCAGCATTTT
. TRBJ1-3 TRBV9 . CASSVSPSSGNTIYF TGTGCCAGCAGCGTATCCCCGAGCTCTGGAAACACCATATATTTT
. TRBJ2-7 TRBV27 . CASSSRGVPYEQYF TGTGCCAGCAGTTCCCGGGGAGTCCCCTACGAGCAGTACTTC
. TRBJ2-1 TRBV7-9 . CASSTSGEQFF TGTGCCAGCAGCACTAGTGGTGAGCAGTTCTTC
TRBD1 TRBJ1-1 TRBV7-2 . CASSLSPQGGTEAFF TGTGCCAGCAGCTTGTCACCACAGGGGGGGACTGAAGCTTTCTTT
. TRBJ1-3 TRBV19 . CASALRGGGSGNTIYF TGTGCCAGTGCCCTCCGTGGGGGGGGCTCTGGAAACACCATATATTTT
TRBD2 TRBJ2-3 TRBV9 . CASSVVGGGADTQYF TGTGCCAGCAGCGTAGTCGGGGGAGGGGCAGATACGCAGTATTTT